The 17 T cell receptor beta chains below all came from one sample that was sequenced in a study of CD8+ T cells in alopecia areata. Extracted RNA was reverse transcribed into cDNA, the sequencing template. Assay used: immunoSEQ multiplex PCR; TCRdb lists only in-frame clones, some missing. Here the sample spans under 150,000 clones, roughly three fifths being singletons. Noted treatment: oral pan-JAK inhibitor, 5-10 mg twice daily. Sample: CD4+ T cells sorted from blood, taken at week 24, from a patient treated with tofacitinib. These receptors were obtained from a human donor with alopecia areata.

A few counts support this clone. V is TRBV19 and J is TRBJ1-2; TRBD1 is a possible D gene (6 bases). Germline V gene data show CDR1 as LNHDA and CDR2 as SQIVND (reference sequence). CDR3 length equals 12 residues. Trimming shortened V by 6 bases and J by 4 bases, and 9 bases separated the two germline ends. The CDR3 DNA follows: TGTGCCAGTAGCCAGGGGACCTATGGCTACACCTTC. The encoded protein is CASSQGTYGYTF.

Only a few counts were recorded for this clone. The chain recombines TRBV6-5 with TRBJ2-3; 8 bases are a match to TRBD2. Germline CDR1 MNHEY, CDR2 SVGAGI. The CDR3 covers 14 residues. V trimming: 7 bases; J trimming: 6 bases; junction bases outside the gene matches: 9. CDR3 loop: CASTSSGGADTQYF. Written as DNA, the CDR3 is TGTGCCAGCACTTCCTCCGGGGGGGCCGATACGCAGTATTTT.

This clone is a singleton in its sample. The chain's CDR3 is CASSQLITDTQYF. CDR3 bases: TGCGCCAGCAGCCAACTAATCACAGATACGCAGTATTTT. The chain has TRBV4-1 and TRBJ2-3; no clear D. Looked up from germline, CDR1 is MGHRA and CDR2 is YSYEKL. This CDR3 region has 13 residues. Trimming took 2 bases from V and 2 from J, leaving 5 bases between them.

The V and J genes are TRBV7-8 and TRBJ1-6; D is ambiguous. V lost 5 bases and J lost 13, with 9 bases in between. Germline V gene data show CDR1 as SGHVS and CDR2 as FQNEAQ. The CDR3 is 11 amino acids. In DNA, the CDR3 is TGTGCCAGCAGCCCTGGCTCCCCCCTCCACTTT. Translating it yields CASSPGSPLHF.

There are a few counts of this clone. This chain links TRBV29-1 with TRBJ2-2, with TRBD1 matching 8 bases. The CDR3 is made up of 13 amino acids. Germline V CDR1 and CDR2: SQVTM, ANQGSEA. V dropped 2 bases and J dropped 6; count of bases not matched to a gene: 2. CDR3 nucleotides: TGCAGCGTTGAATTGACAGGGGCCGGGGAGCTGTTTTTT. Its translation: CSVELTGAGELFF.

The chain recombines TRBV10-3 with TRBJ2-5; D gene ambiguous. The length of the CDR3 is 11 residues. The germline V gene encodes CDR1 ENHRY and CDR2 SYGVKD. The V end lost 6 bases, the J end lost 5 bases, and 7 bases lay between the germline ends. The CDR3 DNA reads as TGTGCCATCAGCGGTGGGGAGACCCAGTACTTC. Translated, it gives CAISGGETQYF.

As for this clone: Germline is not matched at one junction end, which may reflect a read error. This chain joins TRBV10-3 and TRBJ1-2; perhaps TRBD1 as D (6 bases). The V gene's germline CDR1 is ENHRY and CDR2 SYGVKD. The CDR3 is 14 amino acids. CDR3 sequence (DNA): TGTGCCAGCAGTGGAGGATGGACAGTTCCGGGCTACACCTTC. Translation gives CASSGGWTVPGYTF.

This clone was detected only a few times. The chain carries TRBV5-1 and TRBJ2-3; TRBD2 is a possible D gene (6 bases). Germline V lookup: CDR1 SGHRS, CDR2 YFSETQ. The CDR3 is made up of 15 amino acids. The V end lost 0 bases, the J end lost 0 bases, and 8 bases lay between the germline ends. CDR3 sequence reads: CASSLAGDSTDTQYF. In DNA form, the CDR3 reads TGCGCCAGCAGCTTGGCGGGGGACAGCACAGATACGCAGTATTTT.

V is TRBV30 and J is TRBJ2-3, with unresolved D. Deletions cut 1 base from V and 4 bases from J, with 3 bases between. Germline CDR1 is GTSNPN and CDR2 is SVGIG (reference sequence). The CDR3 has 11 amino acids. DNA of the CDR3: TGTGCCTGGAGTGGCGCAGATACGCAGTATTTT. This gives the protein CAWSGADTQYF.

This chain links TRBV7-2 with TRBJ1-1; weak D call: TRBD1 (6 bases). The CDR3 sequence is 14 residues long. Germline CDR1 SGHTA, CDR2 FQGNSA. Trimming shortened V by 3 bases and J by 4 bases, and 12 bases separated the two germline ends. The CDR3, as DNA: TGTGCCAGCAGCTTCCAGGGGCGTGCCACTGAAGCTTTCTTT. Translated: CASSFQGRATEAFF.

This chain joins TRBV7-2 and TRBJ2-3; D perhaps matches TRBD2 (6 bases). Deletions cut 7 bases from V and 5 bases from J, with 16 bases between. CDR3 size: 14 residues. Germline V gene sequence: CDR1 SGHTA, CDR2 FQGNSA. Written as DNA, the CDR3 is TGTGCCAGCACTACCCGGGGGTTCGGAGATACGCAGTATTTT. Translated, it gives CASTTRGFGDTQYF.

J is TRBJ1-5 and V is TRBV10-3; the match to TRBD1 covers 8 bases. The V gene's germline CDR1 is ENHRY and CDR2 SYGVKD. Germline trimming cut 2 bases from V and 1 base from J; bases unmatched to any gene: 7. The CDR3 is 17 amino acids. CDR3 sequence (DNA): TGTGCCATCAGTGAGACCTCAGGGGGCGCAAGCAATCAGCCCCAGCATTTT. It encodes CAISETSGGASNQPQHF.

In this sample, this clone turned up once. For the CDR3, the DNA is TGCGCCAGCAGCCAAGAGAGGGGGCGGGAAAAACTGTTTTTT. Translation gives CASSQERGREKLFF. V gene TRBV4-3 combines with J gene TRBJ1-4, with 7 bases that match TRBD1. Germline V gene lookup returns CDR1 LGHNA and CDR2 YSLEER. The CDR3 runs 14 residues. V gave up 0 bases and J gave up 8 bases; unmatched junction bases: 3.

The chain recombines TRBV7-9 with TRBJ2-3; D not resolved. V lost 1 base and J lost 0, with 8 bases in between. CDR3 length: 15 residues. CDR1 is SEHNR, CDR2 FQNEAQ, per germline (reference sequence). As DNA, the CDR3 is TGTGCCAGCAGCTTAGTGGGCAGCAGCACAGATACGCAGTATTTT. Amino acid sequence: CASSLVGSSTDTQYF.

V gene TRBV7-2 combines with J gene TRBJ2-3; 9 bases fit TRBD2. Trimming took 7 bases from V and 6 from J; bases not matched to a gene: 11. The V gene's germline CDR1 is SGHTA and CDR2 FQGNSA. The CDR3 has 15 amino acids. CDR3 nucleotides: TGTGCCAGCAACCGCGGGGGGGCCAGGAGTGATACGCAGTATTTT. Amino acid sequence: CASNRGGARSDTQYF. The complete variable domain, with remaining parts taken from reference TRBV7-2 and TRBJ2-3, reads GAGVSQSPSNKVTEKGKDVELRCDPISGHTALYWYRQSLGQGLEFLIYFQGNSAPDKSGLPSDRFSAERTGGSVSTLTIQRTQQEDSAVYLCASNRGGARSDTQYFGPGTRLTVL.

The CDR3 bases are TGTGCCAGCAGTTCCAGCTCCTACGAGCAGTACTTC. It yields the protein CASSSSSYEQYF. The gene calls are TRBV6-5 and TRBJ2-7; D gene ambiguous. Between the trimmed V and J ends, which lost 4 bases and 0 bases, there was a span of 4 bases. CDR3 length equals 12 residues. Per germline, CDR1 MNHEY and CDR2 SVGAGI.

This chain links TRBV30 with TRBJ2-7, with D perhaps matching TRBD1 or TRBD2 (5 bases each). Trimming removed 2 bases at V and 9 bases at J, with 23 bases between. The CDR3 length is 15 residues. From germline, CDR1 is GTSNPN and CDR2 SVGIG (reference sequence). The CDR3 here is CAWSMTGTFNTRQYF. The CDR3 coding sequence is TGTGCCTGGAGTATGACCGGGACCTTTAATACACGGCAGTACTTC.